The 10 T cell receptor beta chains listed next were all sequenced from one sample in a study of shared clonotypes between healthy human individuals. Data came from immunoSEQ multiplex PCR; TCRdb stores just in-frame clones and leaves some out. The table includes approximately 1.4 million clones, 95% to 99% detected once. Sequencing used naive CD4+ T cells sorted from blood. Specified subset: CD45RA+ positively selected. The origin of the receptors is a man aged 25-45 years in good health.

Points on this clone: This specimen includes other DNA sequences encoding the same CDR3. The rearrangement joins TRBV15 to TRBJ2-7; D ambiguous. V gave up 1 base and J gave up 2 bases, with 9 bases separating them. CDR3 length equals 14 residues. Looked up from germline, CDR1 is LNHNV and CDR2 is YYDKDF (reference sequence). The CDR3 here is CATSRGGVPYEQYF. The CDR3 coding sequence is TGTGCCACCAGCAGAGGTGGGGTCCCCTACGAGCAGTACTTC.

V gene TRBV7-8 combines with J gene TRBJ2-1; TRBD1 matches at 7 bases. The CDR3 covers 13 residues. With 5 bases clipped from V and 9 bases from J, the junction kept 7 bases outside the gene matches. Germline assignment: CDR1 SGHVS and CDR2 FQNEAQ. The CDR3 region has the DNA TGTGCCAGCAGCATAGTTCAGGGGGTTGAGCAGTTCTTC. This encodes CASSIVQGVEQFF.

The chain has TRBV5-1 and TRBJ2-7, with 8 nucleotides matching TRBD1. Germline V gives CDR1 SGHRS, CDR2 YFSETQ. The junction had 6 bases not matched to a gene; V was cut back by 0 bases and J by 4 bases. The CDR3 totals 15 residues. This CDR3 reads CASSLEDRGWYEQYF. CDR3 sequence (DNA): TGCGCCAGCAGCTTGGAAGACAGGGGTTGGTACGAGCAGTACTTC. Variable domain in full (rest from reference TRBV5-1 and TRBJ2-7): KAGVTQTPRYLIKTRGQQVTLSCSPISGHRSVSWYQQTPGQGLQFLFEYFSETQRNKGNFPGRFSGRQFSNSRSEMNVSTLELGDSALYLCASSLEDRGWYEQYFGPGTRLTVT.

The chain links TRBV28 to TRBJ1-2; 10 nucleotides match TRBD1. The CDR3 spans 14 residues. The germline CDR1 and CDR2 sequences are MDHEN and SYDVKM. V lost 2 bases and J lost 8; bases outside the gene matches: 5. The DNA for the CDR3 is TGTGCCAGCAGTTTACCGGGACAGGGGCGCGGCTACACCTTC. Its protein is CASSLPGQGRGYTF.

This chain connects TRBV5-4 to TRBJ2-1, with 11 bases that match TRBD2. After removal of 3 bases from V and 5 bases from J, the junction contained 7 bases not matched to a gene. This CDR3 comprises 16 residues. In germline, CDR1 is SGHNT, CDR2 YYREEE (reference sequence). The CDR3: CASSSGPLAGDNEQFF. Here the CDR3 DNA reads TGTGCCAGCAGCTCCGGGCCACTAGCGGGAGACAATGAGCAGTTCTTC.

The chain combines TRBV15 with TRBJ2-5; TRBD1 matches 10 bases. V lost 7 bases and J lost 3; bases outside the gene matches: 11. This CDR3 has 16 residues. The V gene's germline CDR1 is LNHNV and CDR2 YYDKDF (reference sequence). The CDR3 sequence is CATTSNSGTGEETQYF. CDR3 nucleotide sequence: TGTGCCACCACCTCGAACTCCGGGACAGGGGAAGAGACCCAGTACTTC.

The V call is TRBV5-4, the J call TRBJ1-2; D is perhaps TRBD1 (6 bases). Trimming left V 5 bases short and J 6 bases short, with 14 bases between. This CDR3 spans 13 amino acids. Germline V lookup: CDR1 SGHNT, CDR2 YYREEE (reference sequence). As DNA, the CDR3 is TGTGCCAGCAGATTCTCAGGGGCGCATGGCTACACCTTC. Amino acids: CASRFSGAHGYTF.

DNA for the CDR3: TGTGCCAGTAGCCCCGAATACAGTCAGCCCCAGCATTTT. Translation: CASSPEYSQPQHF. The V call is TRBV19, the J call TRBJ1-5; no clear D gene. V was pared by 6 bases and J by 6 bases, with 12 bases between. CDR1 LNHDA and CDR2 SQIVND come from the germline V gene (reference sequence). This CDR3 comprises 13 residues.

This sequence joins TRBV14 and TRBJ2-2; weak D call: TRBD2 (5 bases). With 4 bases removed from V and 4 bases from J, the gap between germline ends came to 22 bases. CDR3 size: 18 residues. Germline CDR1 reads SGHDN; CDR2 reads FVKESK. The CDR3 coding sequence is TGTGCCAGCAGCCCCTGGGGTACAGCCACCCGGGGCACCGGGGAGCTGTTTTTT. It codes for CASSPWGTATRGTGELFF.

The chain is built from TRBV7-7 and TRBJ2-1; 9 positions match TRBD2. This CDR3 has 14 amino acids. J gave up 5 bases and V 5 bases, and 4 bases lay outside the gene matches. Germline V CDR1 and CDR2: SSHAT, FNYEAQ (reference sequence). CDR3: CASSPPSGNNEQFF. In DNA form, the CDR3 reads TGTGCCAGCAGCCCACCTAGCGGGAACAATGAGCAGTTCTTC.